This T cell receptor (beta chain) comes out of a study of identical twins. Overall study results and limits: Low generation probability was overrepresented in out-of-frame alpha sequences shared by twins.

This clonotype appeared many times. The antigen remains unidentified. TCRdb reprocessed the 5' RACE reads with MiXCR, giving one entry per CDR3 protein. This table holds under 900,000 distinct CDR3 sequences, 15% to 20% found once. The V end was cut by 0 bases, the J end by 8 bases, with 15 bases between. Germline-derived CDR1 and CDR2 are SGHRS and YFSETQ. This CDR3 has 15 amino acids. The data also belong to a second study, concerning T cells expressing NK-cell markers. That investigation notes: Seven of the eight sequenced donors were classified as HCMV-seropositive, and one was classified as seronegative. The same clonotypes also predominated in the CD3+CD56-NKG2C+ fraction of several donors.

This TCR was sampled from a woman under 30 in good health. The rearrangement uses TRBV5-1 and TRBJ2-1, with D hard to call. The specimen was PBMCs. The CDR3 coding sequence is TGCGCCAGCAGCTTGGCTTTCGACACCAGTCATGAGCAGTTCTTC. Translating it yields CASSLAFDTSHEQFF.